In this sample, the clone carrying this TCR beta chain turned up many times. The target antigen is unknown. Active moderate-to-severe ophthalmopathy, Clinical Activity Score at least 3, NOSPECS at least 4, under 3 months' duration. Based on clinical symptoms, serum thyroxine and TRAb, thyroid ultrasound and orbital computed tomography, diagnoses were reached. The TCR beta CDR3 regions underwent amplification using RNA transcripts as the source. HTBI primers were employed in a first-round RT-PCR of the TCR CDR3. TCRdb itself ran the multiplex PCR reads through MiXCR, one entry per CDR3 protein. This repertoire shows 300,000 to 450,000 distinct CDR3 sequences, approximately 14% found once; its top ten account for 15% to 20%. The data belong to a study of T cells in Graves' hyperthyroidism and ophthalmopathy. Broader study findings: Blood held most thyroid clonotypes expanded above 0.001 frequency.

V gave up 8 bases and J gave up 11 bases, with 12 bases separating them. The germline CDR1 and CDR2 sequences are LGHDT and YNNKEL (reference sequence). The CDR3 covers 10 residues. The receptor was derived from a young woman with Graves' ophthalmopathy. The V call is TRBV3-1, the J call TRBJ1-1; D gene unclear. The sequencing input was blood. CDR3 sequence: CASGPLGAFF. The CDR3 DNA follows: TGTGCCAGCGGGCCCCTGGGGGCTTTCTTT.